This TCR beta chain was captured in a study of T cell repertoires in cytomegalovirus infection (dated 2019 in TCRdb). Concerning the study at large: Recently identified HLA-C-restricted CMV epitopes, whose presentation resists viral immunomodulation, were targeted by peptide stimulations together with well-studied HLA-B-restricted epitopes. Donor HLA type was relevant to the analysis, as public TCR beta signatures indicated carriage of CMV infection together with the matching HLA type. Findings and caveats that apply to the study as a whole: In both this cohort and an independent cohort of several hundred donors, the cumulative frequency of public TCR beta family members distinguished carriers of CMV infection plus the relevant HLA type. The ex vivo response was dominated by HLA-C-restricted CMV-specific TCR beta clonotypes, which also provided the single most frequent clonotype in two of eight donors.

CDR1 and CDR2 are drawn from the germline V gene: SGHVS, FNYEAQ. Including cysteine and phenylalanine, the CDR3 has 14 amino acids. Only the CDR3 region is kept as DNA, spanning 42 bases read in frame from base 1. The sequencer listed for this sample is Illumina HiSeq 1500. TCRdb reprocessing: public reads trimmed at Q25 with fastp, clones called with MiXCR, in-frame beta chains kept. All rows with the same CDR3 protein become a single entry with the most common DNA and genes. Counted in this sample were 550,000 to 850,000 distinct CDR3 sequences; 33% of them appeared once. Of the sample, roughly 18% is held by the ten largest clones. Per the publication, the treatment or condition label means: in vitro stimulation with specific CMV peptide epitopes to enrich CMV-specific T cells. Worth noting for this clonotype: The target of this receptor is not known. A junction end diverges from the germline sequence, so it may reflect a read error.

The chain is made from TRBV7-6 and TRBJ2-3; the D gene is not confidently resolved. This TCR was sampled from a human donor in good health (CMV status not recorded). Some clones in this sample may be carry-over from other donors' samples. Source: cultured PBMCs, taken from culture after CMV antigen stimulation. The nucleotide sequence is TGTGCCAACAGCTTAGGGCGGTTCACAGATACGCAGTATTTT. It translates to CANSLGRFTDTQYF.